These 8 T cell receptor beta chains were sequenced from one sample in a study of T cell changes during pregnancy in multiple sclerosis. The method was immunoSEQ multiplex PCR; TCRdb's version includes in-frame clones alone and lacks a portion of them. The sample has about 38,000 clones; approximately 90% are singletons. This sample comprised CD8+ T cells from peripheral blood mononuclear cells, obtained in the third trimester of pregnancy. These receptors were taken from a female donor with multiple sclerosis, enrolled in a pregnancy study.

The chain links TRBV4-2 to TRBJ2-2, with 9 bases lining up with TRBD2. The V gene's germline CDR1 is LGHNA and CDR2 YNFKEQ. The V and J ends lost 0 bases and 4 bases, in that order; junction bases with no gene match: 6. The CDR3 totals 17 residues. In DNA, the CDR3 is TGTGCCAGCAGCCAAGATCTACCTAGCGGGGCCACCGGGGAGCTGTTTTTT. It codes for CASSQDLPSGATGELFF.

The rearrangement uses TRBV19 and TRBJ1-1; D not certain. Germline lookup yields CDR1 LNHDA and CDR2 SQIVND (reference sequence). V shed 5 bases and J shed 3 bases, with 13 bases lying between them. There are 14 residues in the CDR3. The DNA for the CDR3 is TGTGCCAGTAGTTTTCGATCAGTCGACACTGAAGCTTTCTTT. Protein: CASSFRSVDTEAFF. Variable domain in full (rest from reference TRBV19 and TRBJ1-1): DGGITQSPKYLFRKEGQNVTLSCEQNLNHDAMYWYRQDPGQGLRLIYYSQIVNDFQKGDIAEGYSVSREKKESFPLTVTSAQKNPTAFYLCASSFRSVDTEAFFGQGTRLTVV.

The chain couples TRBV15 to TRBJ2-6; D gene unclear. Germline lookup yields CDR1 LNHNV and CDR2 YYDKDF (reference sequence). V dropped 0 bases and J dropped 0 bases, with 6 bases sitting between them. CDR3 length: 16 amino acids. CDR3 sequence (DNA): TGTGCCACCAGCAGAGATGGCCTCTCTGGGGCCAACGTCCTGACTTTC. Translating gives CATSRDGLSGANVLTF.

The gene calls are TRBV7-9 and TRBJ2-1; 7 bases fit TRBD2. Germline V lookup: CDR1 SEHNR, CDR2 FQNEAQ (reference sequence). Unmatched junction bases numbered 9, after V lost 5 bases and J lost 2 bases. The CDR3 consists of 16 residues. CDR3 nucleotides: TGTGCCAGCAGCCGACTGGTCCTAGCGGCCTACAATGAGCAGTTCTTC. It encodes CASSRLVLAAYNEQFF. The variable domain in full, with the rest retrieved from reference TRBV7-9 and TRBJ2-1, is DTGVSQNPRHKITKRGQNVTFRCDPISEHNRLYWYRQTLGQGPEFLTYFQNEAQLEKSRLLSDRFSAERPKGSFSTLEIQRTEQGDSAMYLCASSRLVLAAYNEQFFGPGTRLTVL.

V gene TRBV6-5 combines with J gene TRBJ2-1; D may be TRBD2 (5 bases). Germline V lookup: CDR1 MNHEY, CDR2 SVGAGI. The length of the CDR3 is 15 residues. The germline V and J ends were trimmed by 9 bases and 0 bases, with 15 bases remaining between them. Here the CDR3 DNA reads TGTGCCAGACCCTCCATTGACTACTCCTACAATGAGCAGTTCTTC. Protein: CARPSIDYSYNEQFF.

The rearrangement links TRBV25-1 to TRBJ1-2; possibly TRBD1 for D (5 bases). The germline CDR1 and CDR2 sequences are MGHDK and SYGVNS. Trimming left V 0 bases short and J 4 bases short, with 6 bases between. The CDR3 extends over 13 amino acids. The CDR3 region has the DNA TGTGCCAGCAGTGAATATGACAGCTATGGCTACACCTTC. Protein product: CASSEYDSYGYTF.

The J gene is TRBJ2-7, the V gene TRBV28, with D uncertain. This CDR3 contains 13 residues. Germline-derived CDR1 and CDR2 are MDHEN and SYDVKM. V dropped 3 bases and J dropped 2 bases, with 8 bases sitting between them. The CDR3 DNA reads TGTGCCAGCAGTTTCCGACTTCCCTACGAGCAGTACTTC. Protein product: CASSFRLPYEQYF.

The rearrangement uses TRBV25-1 and TRBJ1-4, with unresolved D. The ends were cut back, 0 bases at V and 4 bases at J, with 12 bases in the middle. Per germline, CDR1 MGHDK and CDR2 SYGVNS. The CDR3 is made up of 16 amino acids. CDR3 amino acids: CASSEYERRFNEKLFF. In DNA form, the CDR3 reads TGTGCCAGCAGTGAATATGAGCGACGGTTTAATGAAAAACTGTTTTTT.